The 27 T cell receptor beta chains presented below share a single source sample, sequenced in a study of OX40 agonist ivuxolimab in advanced cancers. The method was immunoSEQ multiplex PCR; TCRdb's version includes in-frame clones alone and lacks a portion of them. The sample has 75,000 to 95,000 clones, 80% to 90% seen once. This sample comprised CD4+ or CD8+ T cells sorted from blood, obtained in a trial of the OX40 agonist ivuxolimab. These receptor sequences come from an adult with an advanced solid tumor such as melanoma, head and neck, liver or kidney cancer.

This chain joins TRBV7-9 and TRBJ1-2; no firm D call. CDR1 and CDR2 (germline): SEHNR, FQNEAQ (reference sequence). The CDR3 extends over 13 amino acids. V was shortened by 5 bases and J by 4 bases, with 11 bases between the two germline ends. This CDR3 reads CASSPDRSYGYTF. In DNA, the CDR3 is TGTGCCAGCAGCCCGGACCGGAGCTATGGCTACACCTTC.

The chain carries TRBV11-2 and TRBJ1-4, with TRBD1 identical over 7 bases. CDR3 length: 17 residues. Germline CDR1 SGHAT, CDR2 FQNNGV. Trimming at V came to 2 bases and at J to 8 bases, leaving 14 bases not matched to a gene. CDR3 amino acids: CASSLRGGAVVREKLFF. The CDR3 region has the DNA TGTGCCAGCAGCTTAAGAGGGGGCGCGGTCGTTCGGGAAAAACTGTTTTTT.

V gene TRBV18 combines with J gene TRBJ2-2; 9 bases align to TRBD1. Losses at the gene ends were 3 bases for V and 4 bases for J; bases not matched to a gene: 9. This CDR3 is built from 17 residues. The V gene's germline CDR1 is KGHSH and CDR2 LQKENI. CDR3 in DNA: TGTGCCAGCTCACCGGGGGACAGGGCACCGAGCACCGGGGAGCTGTTTTTT. It codes for CASSPGDRAPSTGELFF.

The chain couples TRBV7-9 to TRBJ1-6, with TRBD1 matching 11 bases. CDR1 and CDR2 from the germline V gene are SEHNR and FQNEAQ (reference sequence). The trim removed 4 bases at V and 8 bases at J, leaving 4 bases unmatched. The CDR3 sequence is 15 residues long. In nucleotides, the CDR3 is TGTGCCAGCAGCTGGACAGGGGGCGCGGATTCACCCCTCCACTTT. It specifies CASSWTGGADSPLHF.

V usage is TRBV4-2 and J usage is TRBJ2-2, with 7 bases aligning to TRBD1. The CDR3 runs 14 residues. CDR1 is LGHNA, CDR2 YNFKEQ, per germline. V shed 4 bases, J shed 7 bases, and the junction held 6 bases outside the gene matches. The CDR3 region has the DNA TGTGCCAGCAGCCTCAAGGGGGCTGGCGGGGAGCTGTTTTTT. Translating it yields CASSLKGAGGELFF.

The chain combines TRBV5-1 with TRBJ1-2, with no clear D. The germline CDR1 and CDR2 sequences are SGHRS and YFSETQ. Trimming shortened V by 4 bases and J by 4 bases, and 8 bases separated the two germline ends. The CDR3 has 12 residues. This CDR3 is CASSDSGYGYTF. The CDR3 nucleotides are TGCGCCAGCAGCGATTCAGGCTATGGCTACACCTTC.

This clone was counted between two and nine times. The chain uses TRBV28 and TRBJ1-2; 7 bases align to TRBD1. The CDR3 totals 13 residues. Trimming took 5 bases from V and 4 from J; bases not matched to a gene: 4. Germline V lookup: CDR1 MDHEN, CDR2 SYDVKM. The CDR3 sequence: CASSIDRAYGYTF. CDR3 DNA: TGTGCCAGCAGTATCGACAGGGCCTATGGCTACACCTTC.

This rearrangement joins TRBV5-4 to TRBJ1-5; D perhaps matches TRBD1 (6 bases). The CDR3 is 12 amino acids. Germline V gives CDR1 SGHNT, CDR2 YYREEE (reference sequence). Trimming left V 4 bases short and J 10 bases short, with 12 bases between. The CDR3 DNA reads TGTGCCAGCAGCCAAGGACAGTCACCCCAGCATTTT. It translates to CASSQGQSPQHF.

The rearrangement links TRBV6-6 to TRBJ2-3; TRBD1 matches at 8 bases. The CDR3 has 15 amino acids. Per the germline V gene, CDR1 is MNHNY and CDR2 is SVGAGI (reference sequence). With 6 bases clipped from V and 3 bases from J, the junction kept 8 bases outside the gene matches. CDR3 DNA sequence: TGTGCCAGCAGCCCCAGGGGGCTGGGTACAGATACGCAGTATTTT. It translates to CASSPRGLGTDTQYF.

The chain has TRBV2 and TRBJ1-5; the D is unclear. Germline V gene data show CDR1 as SNHLY and CDR2 as FYNNEI. CDR3 length: 12 residues. Trimming shortened V by 3 bases and J by 3 bases, and 3 bases separated the two germline ends. CDR3 amino acids: CASSDVNQPQHF. CDR3 sequence (DNA): TGTGCCAGCAGTGATGTCAATCAGCCCCAGCATTTT.

This clone appeared once. V gene TRBV5-1 combines with J gene TRBJ2-5, with a weak D call TRBD1 (5 bases). Germline CDR1 and CDR2: SGHRS and YFSETQ. V lost 5 bases, J lost 0 bases, and 14 bases lay in between. The CDR3 loop spans 15 amino acids. The CDR3 coding sequence is TGCGCCAGCAGGTTAACCCCAGGGAACCAAGAGACCCAGTACTTC. Amino acid sequence: CASRLTPGNQETQYF. The full variable domain, with the rest looked up from reference TRBV5-1 and TRBJ2-5, is KAGVTQTPRYLIKTRGQQVTLSCSPISGHRSVSWYQQTPGQGLQFLFEYFSETQRNKGNFPGRFSGRQFSNSRSEMNVSTLELGDSALYLCASRLTPGNQETQYFGPGTRLLVL.

The gene calls are TRBV9 and TRBJ1-1, with D possibly TRBD1 on 6 matching bases. This CDR3 has 15 amino acids. The germline gives CDR1 SGDLS, CDR2 YYNGEE. V was pared by 0 bases and J by 1 base, with 10 bases between. In DNA form, the CDR3 reads TGTGCCAGCAGCGTAGCCGGCAGGGGGAACACTGAAGCTTTCTTT. Translated: CASSVAGRGNTEAFF. The whole variable domain, filled in from reference TRBV9 and TRBJ1-1, reads DSGVTQTPKHLITATGQRVTLRCSPRSGDLSVYWYQQSLDQGLQFLIQYYNGEERAKGNILERFSAQQFPDLHSELNLSSLELGDSALYFCASSVAGRGNTEAFFGQGTRLTVV.

The chain links TRBV23-1 to TRBJ2-6, with D possibly being TRBD1 or TRBD2 (5 bases each). TRBV23-1 is noted as an ORF with a role that remains uncertain. This CDR3 region has 16 residues. The germline V and J ends were trimmed by 7 bases and 2 bases, with 15 bases remaining between them. CDR3 DNA sequence: TGCGCCAGCACTCTATCTGGGGGTCCTGGGGCCAACGTCCTGACTTTC. It codes for CASTLSGGPGANVLTF.

This chain joins TRBV5-6 and TRBJ1-6; a weak D match, TRBD1 (5 bases). Germline values: CDR1 SGHDT, CDR2 YYEEEE. Trimming stripped 2 bases from V and 10 bases from J, with 13 bases between. CDR3 size: 14 residues. CDR3 DNA sequence: TGTGCCAGCAGCTTCAGGGAAGTTGGATCACCCCTCCACTTT. Translating gives CASSFREVGSPLHF. Together with reference TRBV5-6 and TRBJ1-6, the CDR3 gives the full variable domain: DAGVTQSPTHLIKTRGQQVTLRCSPKSGHDTVSWYQQALGQGPQFIFQYYEEEERQRGNFPDRFSGHQFPNYSSELNVNALLLGDSALYLCASSFREVGSPLHFGNGTRLTVT.

On this clone itself: Mismatch with germline at one junction end may stem from a read error. This chain joins TRBV7-9 and TRBJ2-1; 9 nucleotides align to TRBD2. Looked up from germline, CDR1 is SEHNR and CDR2 is FQNEAQ (reference sequence). The CDR3 is 15 amino acids. CDR3 sequence reads: CASSLAGISYNEQFF. CDR3 coding DNA: TGTGCCAGCAGCCTAGCGGGGATCTCCTACAATGAGCAGTTCTTC.

The gene calls are TRBV27 and TRBJ2-1; D possibly matches TRBD1 or TRBD2 (7 bases each). The CDR3 runs to 14 residues. Germline V gene lookup returns CDR1 MNHEY and CDR2 SMNVEV (reference sequence). V was clipped by 8 bases and J by 0 bases, with 11 bases between them. The DNA for the CDR3 is TGTGCCAGCTGCAGGGGGGGCTCCTACAATGAGCAGTTCTTC. Residues: CASCRGGSYNEQFF.

The chain recombines TRBV6-1 with TRBJ2-7; 7 bases fit TRBD2. Germline CDR1 MNHNS, CDR2 SASEGT. The length of the CDR3 is 17 residues. V shed 0 bases, J shed 7 bases, and the junction held 15 bases outside the gene matches. Written as DNA, the CDR3 is TGTGCCAGCAGTGAAGCCCGTGCGGGAGAATTCTTTGGGGAGCAGTACTTC. Translated: CASSEARAGEFFGEQYF.

This chain joins TRBV27 and TRBJ1-2, with D tentatively TRBD1 (5 bases). The CDR3 has 15 residues. Germline V lookup: CDR1 MNHEY, CDR2 SMNVEV (reference sequence). V was cut by 4 bases and J by 3 bases, with 15 bases left in between. Written as DNA, the CDR3 is TGTGCCAGCAGTTCCAGTTTTGGGGGTTACTATGGCTACACCTTC. Its protein product is CASSSSFGGYYGYTF.

The chain joins TRBV5-1 to TRBJ2-3; unclear D gene. CDR1 SGHRS and CDR2 YFSETQ come from the germline V gene. V lost 0 bases and J 2 bases, leaving 7 bases between the germline ends. The CDR3 has 14 residues. In nucleotides, the CDR3 is TGCGCCAGCAGCTTGGGGAGCGACACAGATACGCAGTATTTT. This sequence encodes CASSLGSDTDTQYF.

V and J are TRBV5-1 and TRBJ1-5; D is uncertain. From germline, CDR1 is SGHRS and CDR2 YFSETQ. The CDR3 sequence is 15 residues long. V shed 0 bases and J shed 3 bases, with 10 bases lying between them. CDR3 bases: TGCGCCAGCAGCTTGGAGGGATCCCACAATCAGCCCCAGCATTTT. Translated, it gives CASSLEGSHNQPQHF.

The CDR3 here is CAISTTGGSFGTEAFF. The CDR3, as DNA: TGTGCCATCAGTACCACAGGGGGCTCTTTTGGTACTGAAGCTTTCTTT. This chain connects TRBV10-3 to TRBJ1-1, with 9 positions matching TRBD1. This CDR3 comprises 16 residues. Germline CDR1 is ENHRY and CDR2 is SYGVKD. V trimming: 5 bases; J trimming: 5 bases; junction bases outside the gene matches: 12.

This clone appeared a single time. CDR3 sequence (DNA): TGTGCCAGCAGGGGACTAGCGGCATCCTACAATGAGCAGTTCTTC. It translates to CASRGLAASYNEQFF. This chain links TRBV2 with TRBJ2-1; 11 nucleotides match TRBD2. The CDR3 runs to 15 residues. With V trimmed by 6 bases and J by 1 base, 2 bases remained unmatched. Germline V CDR1 and CDR2: SNHLY, FYNNEI.

The chain links TRBV5-1 to TRBJ2-7; TRBD1 aligns across 7 bases. The J segment lost 3 bases and the V segment lost 4 bases, leaving 4 bases of the junction unmatched. The length of the CDR3 is 13 residues. Per the germline V gene, CDR1 is SGHRS and CDR2 is YFSETQ. CDR3 DNA: TGCGCCAGCAGCCCGAGACAGGGCTACGAGCAGTACTTC. Protein product: CASSPRQGYEQYF.

This chain links TRBV28 with TRBJ2-6; D tentatively reads TRBD1 or TRBD2 (7 bases each). The V and J ends lost 5 bases and 4 bases respectively, with 27 bases between them. The CDR3 covers 20 residues. Looked up from germline, CDR1 is MDHEN and CDR2 is SYDVKM. The CDR3 DNA follows: TGTGCCAGCAGTCAACCCAGACAGGGAGGGAAACCGCAAGGGGCCAACGTCCTGACTTTC. It is translated as CASSQPRQGGKPQGANVLTF.

V usage is TRBV4-1 and J usage is TRBJ1-1, with D unresolved. Trimming took 1 base from V and 3 from J, leaving 9 bases between them. The germline CDR1 and CDR2 sequences are MGHRA and YSYEKL. This CDR3 contains 14 residues. The CDR3 loop is CASSQANTYTEAFF. In DNA form, the CDR3 reads TGCGCCAGCAGCCAAGCGAACACCTACACTGAAGCTTTCTTT.

The chain uses TRBV6-6 and TRBJ2-7, with a weak D call TRBD1 (5 bases). This CDR3 has 15 amino acids. The V end was cut by 2 bases, the J end by 3 bases, with 14 bases between. In germline, CDR1 is MNHNY, CDR2 SVGAGI (reference sequence). Here the CDR3 reads CASSYLGVENYEQYF. The CDR3 nucleotides read TGTGCCAGCAGTTACCTAGGGGTGGAGAACTACGAGCAGTACTTC.

The V call is TRBV9, the J call TRBJ2-6; D call uncertain. This CDR3 contains 14 residues. The germline CDR1 and CDR2 sequences are SGDLS and YYNGEE. The V gene lost 0 bases and the J gene lost 4 bases, with 5 bases spanning the gap. CDR3 nucleotides: TGTGCCAGCAGCGTAGGTCAGGGGGCCAACGTCCTGACTTTC. Translating gives CASSVGQGANVLTF.